This T cell receptor (beta chain) was sequenced in a study of T cells in women clearing cervical HPV infection. CDR3 length equals 15 residues. The V gene end was trimmed by 7 bases and the J gene end by 5 bases; junction bases not matched to a gene: 7. In germline, CDR1 is SGHTA, CDR2 FQGNSA. As to this clone: The read is 3 residues too short to cover the CDR3 end, so that end is filled in from the germline J gene.

Profiled with immunoSEQ multiplex PCR; TCRdb holds only in-frame clones, not every one. This table lists tens of thousands of clones. The sample taken for sequencing was blood buffy coat. The chain couples TRBV7-2 to TRBJ1-6; the match to TRBD1 covers 8 bases. The receptor's source is a woman between 18 and 69 years old with a cervical HPV16 infection that either progressed to CIN3+ or cleared (not recorded which). The CDR3 spells CASTSGTGNNSPLHF. The DNA read from the CDR3 is TGTGCCAGCACTTCCGGGACAGGCAATAATTCACCC.